Below, one TCR beta chain is given with its context. Its antigen is unknown. Assay used: immunoSEQ multiplex PCR; TCRdb lists only in-frame clones, some missing. This sample has just under 35,000 clones, with 80% to 90% found just once. V was clipped by 5 bases and J by 0 bases, with 10 bases between them. CDR3 size: 14 residues. Germline CDR1 MDHEN, CDR2 SYDVKM. These data come from a study of T cell responses to AZD1222 COVID-19 vaccine. Study results and limitations: Just 6 or 7 AZD1222 recipients were seropositive at baseline. Spike-specific TCR breadth and depth both grew after two AZD1222 doses.

The TCR comes from an adult who received the AZD1222 COVID-19 vaccine. The chain carries TRBV28 and TRBJ2-5; D is possibly TRBD1 or TRBD2 (5 bases each). Source: peripheral blood, taken 28 days after the second AZD1222 dose. CDR3 amino acids: CASSGDPNQETQYF. CDR3 nucleotides: TGTGCCAGCAGTGGGGACCCCAACCAAGAGACCCAGTACTTC.